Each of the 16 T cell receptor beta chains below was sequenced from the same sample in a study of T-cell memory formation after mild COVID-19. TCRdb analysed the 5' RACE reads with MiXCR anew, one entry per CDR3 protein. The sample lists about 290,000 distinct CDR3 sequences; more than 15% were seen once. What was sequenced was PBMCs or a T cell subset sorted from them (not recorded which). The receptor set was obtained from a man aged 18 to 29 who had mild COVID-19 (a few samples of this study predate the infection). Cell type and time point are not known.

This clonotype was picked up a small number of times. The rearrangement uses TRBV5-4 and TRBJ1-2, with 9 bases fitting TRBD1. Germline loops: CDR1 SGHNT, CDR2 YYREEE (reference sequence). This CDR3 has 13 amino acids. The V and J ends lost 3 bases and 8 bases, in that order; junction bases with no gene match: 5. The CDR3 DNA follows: TGTGCCAGCAGCTCGACAGGGGGGGAAGGCTACACCTTC. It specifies CASSSTGGEGYTF. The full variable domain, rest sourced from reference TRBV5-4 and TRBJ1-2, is ETGVTQSPTHLIKTRGQQVTLRCSSQSGHNTVSWYQQALGQGPQFIFQYYREEENGRGNFPPRFSGLQFPNYSSELNVNALELDDSALYLCASSSTGGEGYTFGSGTRLTVV.

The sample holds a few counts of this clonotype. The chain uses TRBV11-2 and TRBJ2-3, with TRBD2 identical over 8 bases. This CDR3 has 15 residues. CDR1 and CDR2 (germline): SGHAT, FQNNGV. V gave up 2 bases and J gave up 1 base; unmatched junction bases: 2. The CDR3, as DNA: TGTGCCAGCAGCTTAACTAGCGGTCGCACAGATACGCAGTATTTT. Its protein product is CASSLTSGRTDTQYF. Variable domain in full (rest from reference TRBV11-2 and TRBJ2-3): EAGVAQSPRYKIIEKRQSVAFWCNPISGHATLYWYQQILGQGPKLLIQFQNNGVVDDSQLPKDRFSAERLKGVDSTLKIQPAKLEDSAVYLCASSLTSGRTDTQYFGPGTRLTVL.

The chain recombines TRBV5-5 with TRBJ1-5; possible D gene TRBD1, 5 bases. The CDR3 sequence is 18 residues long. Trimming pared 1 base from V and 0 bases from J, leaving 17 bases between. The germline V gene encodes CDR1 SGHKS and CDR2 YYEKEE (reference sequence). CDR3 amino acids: CASSLPRGGFGSNQPQHF. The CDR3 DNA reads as TGTGCCAGCAGCTTGCCCCGTGGGGGGTTTGGTAGCAATCAGCCCCAGCATTTT.

This chain's CDR3 is CASSLFANTGELFF. CDR3 DNA sequence: TGTGCCAGCAGCCTATTCGCGAACACCGGGGAGCTGTTTTTT. The J gene is TRBJ2-2, the V gene TRBV5-5, with D hard to call. The V gene lost 4 bases and the J gene lost 0 bases, with 7 bases spanning the gap. Germline CDR1 is SGHKS and CDR2 is YYEKEE (reference sequence). This CDR3 spans 14 amino acids.

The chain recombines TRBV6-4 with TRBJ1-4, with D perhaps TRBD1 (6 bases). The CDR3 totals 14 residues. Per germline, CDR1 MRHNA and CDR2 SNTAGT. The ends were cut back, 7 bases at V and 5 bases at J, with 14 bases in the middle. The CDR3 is CASTVTGLNEKLFF. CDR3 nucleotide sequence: TGTGCCAGCACCGTGACAGGTTTGAATGAAAAACTGTTTTTT.

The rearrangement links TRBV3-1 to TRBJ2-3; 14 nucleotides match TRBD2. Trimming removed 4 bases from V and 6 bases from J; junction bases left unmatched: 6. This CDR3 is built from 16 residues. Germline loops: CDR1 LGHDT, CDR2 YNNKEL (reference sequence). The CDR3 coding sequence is TGTGCCAGCAGCCCTCGGGGACTAGCGGGGGCGGATACGCAGTATTTT. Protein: CASSPRGLAGADTQYF.

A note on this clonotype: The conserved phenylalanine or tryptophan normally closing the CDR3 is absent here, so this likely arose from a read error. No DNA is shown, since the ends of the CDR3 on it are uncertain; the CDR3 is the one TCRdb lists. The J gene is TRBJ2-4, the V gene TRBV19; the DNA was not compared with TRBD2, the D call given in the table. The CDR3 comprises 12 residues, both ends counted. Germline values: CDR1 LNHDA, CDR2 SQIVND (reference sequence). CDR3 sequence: CASSHPVRALWG.

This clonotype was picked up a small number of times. CDR3 sequence (DNA): TGCGCCAGCAGCCGGCCACAGCGGGGCAACGCGGAGACCCAGTACTTC. Translating it yields CASSRPQRGNAETQYF. This rearrangement joins TRBV4-3 to TRBJ2-5; 7 nucleotides match TRBD2. V lost 4 bases and J lost 5; bases outside the gene matches: 13. The germline CDR1 and CDR2 sequences are LGHNA and YSLEER. CDR3 length: 16 residues.

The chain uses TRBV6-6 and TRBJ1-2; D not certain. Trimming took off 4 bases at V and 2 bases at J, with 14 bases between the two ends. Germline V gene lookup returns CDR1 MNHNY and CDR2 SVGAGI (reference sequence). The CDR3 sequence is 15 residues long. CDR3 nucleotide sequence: TGTGCCAGCAGTTCCACGGACCGCGCGAACTATGGCTACACCTTC. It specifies CASSSTDRANYGYTF.

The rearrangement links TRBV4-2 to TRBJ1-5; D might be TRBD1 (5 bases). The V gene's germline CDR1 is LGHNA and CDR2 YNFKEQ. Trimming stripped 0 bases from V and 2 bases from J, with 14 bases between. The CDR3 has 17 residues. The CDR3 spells CASSQDLLRARNQPQHF. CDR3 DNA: TGTGCCAGCAGCCAAGATCTTCTCAGGGCCCGCAATCAGCCCCAGCATTTT.

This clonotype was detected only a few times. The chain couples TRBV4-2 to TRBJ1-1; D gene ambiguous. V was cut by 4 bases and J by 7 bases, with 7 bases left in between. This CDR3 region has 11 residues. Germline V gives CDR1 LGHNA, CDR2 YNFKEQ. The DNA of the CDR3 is TGTGCCAGCAGCCGGTCGGGTGAAGCTTTCTTT. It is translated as CASSRSGEAFF.

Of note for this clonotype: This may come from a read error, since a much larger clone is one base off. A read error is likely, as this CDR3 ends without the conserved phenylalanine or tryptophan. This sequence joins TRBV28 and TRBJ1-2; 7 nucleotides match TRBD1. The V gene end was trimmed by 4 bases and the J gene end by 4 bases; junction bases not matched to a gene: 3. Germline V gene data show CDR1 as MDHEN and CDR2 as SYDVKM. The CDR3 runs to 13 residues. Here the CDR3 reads CASSSKGAYGYTL. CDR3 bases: TGTGCCAGCAGTTCAAAGGGGGCCTATGGCTACACCCTC.

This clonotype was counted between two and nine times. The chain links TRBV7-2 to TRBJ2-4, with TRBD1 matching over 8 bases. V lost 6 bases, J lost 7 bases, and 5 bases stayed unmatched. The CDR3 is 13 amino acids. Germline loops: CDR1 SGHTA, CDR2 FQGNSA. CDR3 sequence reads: CASRPTGANIQYF. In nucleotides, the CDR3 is TGTGCCAGCAGGCCGACAGGGGCGAACATTCAGTACTTC.

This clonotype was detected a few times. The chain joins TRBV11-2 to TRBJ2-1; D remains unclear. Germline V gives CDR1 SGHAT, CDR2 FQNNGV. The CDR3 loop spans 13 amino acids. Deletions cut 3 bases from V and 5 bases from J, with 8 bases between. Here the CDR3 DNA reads TGTGCCAGCAGCTTGGGCTTTAACAATGAGCAGTTCTTC. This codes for CASSLGFNNEQFF.

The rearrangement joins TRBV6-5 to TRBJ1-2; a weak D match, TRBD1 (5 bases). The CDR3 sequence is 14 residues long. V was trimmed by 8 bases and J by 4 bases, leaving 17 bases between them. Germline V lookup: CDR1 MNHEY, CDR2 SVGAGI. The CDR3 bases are TGTGCCAGCGGTCGTGCGGGGCTGAGCTATGGCTACACCTTC. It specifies CASGRAGLSYGYTF.

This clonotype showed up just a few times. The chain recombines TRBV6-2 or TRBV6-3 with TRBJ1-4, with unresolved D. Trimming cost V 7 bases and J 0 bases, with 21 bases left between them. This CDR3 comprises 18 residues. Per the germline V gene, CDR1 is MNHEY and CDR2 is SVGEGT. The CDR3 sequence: CASTGLRGQHATNEKLFF. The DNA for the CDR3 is TGTGCCAGCACCGGTCTCCGAGGTCAGCATGCAACTAATGAAAAACTGTTTTTT.